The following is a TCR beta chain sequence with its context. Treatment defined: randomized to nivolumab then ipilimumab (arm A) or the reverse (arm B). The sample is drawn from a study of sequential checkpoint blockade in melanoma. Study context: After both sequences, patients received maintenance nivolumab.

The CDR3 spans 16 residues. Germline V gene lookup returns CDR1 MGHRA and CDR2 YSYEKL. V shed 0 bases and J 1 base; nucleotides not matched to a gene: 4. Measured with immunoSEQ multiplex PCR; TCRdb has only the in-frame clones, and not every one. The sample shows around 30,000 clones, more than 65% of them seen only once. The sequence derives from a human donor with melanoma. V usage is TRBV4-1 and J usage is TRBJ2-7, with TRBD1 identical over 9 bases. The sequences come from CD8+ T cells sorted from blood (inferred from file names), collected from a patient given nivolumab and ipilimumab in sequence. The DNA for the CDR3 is TGCGCCAGCAGCCAAGATGGGGGGACAGGGTCCTACGAGCAGTACTTC. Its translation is CASSQDGGTGSYEQYF.